These 10 T cell receptor beta chains were sequenced from one sample in a study of cytomegalovirus exposure and HLA in healthy donors. The PCR contained 60 Vbeta and 13 Jbeta primers. Repertoires were generated with immunoSEQ multiplex PCR, while TCRdb's copy carries only in-frame clones and drops some. In the table there are roughly 200,000 clones, just over 75% of which are singletons. Sequences were obtained from PBMCs. Receptors originate from a man aged 25-45 years in good health and CMV-seronegative.

Concerning this clone: The sample contains more than one DNA sequence encoding this CDR3. This chain joins TRBV4-1 and TRBJ1-1; D unresolved. Germline V gene sequence: CDR1 MGHRA, CDR2 YSYEKL. V was clipped by 1 base and J by 2 bases, with 5 bases between them. CDR3 size: 13 residues. The CDR3 nucleotides are TGCGCCAGCAGCCAAGGAGGAAACACTGAAGCTTTCTTT. Protein product: CASSQGGNTEAFF.

J is TRBJ1-1 and V is TRBV9; D is undetermined. CDR3 length: 16 amino acids. V was pared by 0 bases and J by 0 bases, with 12 bases between. The germline V gene has CDR1 SGDLS and CDR2 YYNGEE. The CDR3 spells CASSVGPPGMNTEAFF. CDR3 DNA sequence: TGTGCCAGCAGCGTAGGTCCCCCAGGTATGAACACTGAAGCTTTCTTT.

CDR3 coding DNA: TGTGCCAGCAGCTTATCCAGGGGCCACAATGAGCAGTTCTTC. Translation: CASSLSRGHNEQFF. V usage is TRBV7-7 and J usage is TRBJ2-1; D is perhaps TRBD1 (6 bases). The CDR3 runs to 14 residues. The V and J ends lost 2 bases and 5 bases respectively, with 10 bases between them. Germline V gene lookup returns CDR1 SSHAT and CDR2 FNYEAQ (reference sequence).

This clone occurred a few times. This rearrangement joins TRBV25-1 to TRBJ2-2; TRBD1 might be the D (5 bases). Germline V gene lookup returns CDR1 MGHDK and CDR2 SYGVNS. This CDR3 contains 15 residues. The germline V and J ends were trimmed by 4 bases and 7 bases, with 16 bases remaining between them. CDR3 sequence: CASSGRVGLGGELFF. CDR3 DNA sequence: TGTGCCAGCAGTGGCAGGGTGGGGCTGGGCGGGGAGCTGTTTTTT.

J is TRBJ2-7 and V is TRBV4-1; TRBD1 agrees at 10 bases. This CDR3 is built from 17 residues. CDR1 and CDR2 from the germline V gene are MGHRA and YSYEKL. Trimming cost V 1 base and J 3 bases; bases outside gene matches: 9. The CDR3 region has the DNA TGCGCCAGCAGCCAAGTCCCCCCGGGACAGGGGCTCTACGAGCAGTACTTC. Protein: CASSQVPPGQGLYEQYF.

The chain joins TRBV19 to TRBJ2-7; 11 bases agree with TRBD2. The germline V gene has CDR1 LNHDA and CDR2 SQIVND (reference sequence). J was trimmed by 1 base and V by 9 bases; bases with no gene match: 5. CDR3 length: 14 amino acids. CDR3 coding DNA: TGTGCCAGCAAGCTAGCGGGAGGTTCCTACGAGCAGTACTTC. It specifies CASKLAGGSYEQYF.

The sample holds one count of this clone. The CDR3 DNA sequence: TGTGCCAGCAGTAAGTTGACAGGCAATGAGCAGTTCTTC. This translates into CASSKLTGNEQFF. The chain has TRBV25-1 and TRBJ2-1, with D perhaps matching TRBD1 (6 bases). Germline CDR1 reads MGHDK; CDR2 reads SYGVNS. CDR3 size: 13 residues. Trimming cost V 5 bases and J 6 bases, with 11 bases left between them.

The V call is TRBV28, the J call TRBJ1-2; a weak D match, TRBD1 (6 bases). CDR1 MDHEN and CDR2 SYDVKM come from the germline V gene. The CDR3 consists of 14 residues. V was pared by 4 bases and J by 2 bases, with 11 bases between. The chain's CDR3 is CASSWSRGNYGYTF. The CDR3 nucleotides read TGTGCCAGCAGTTGGTCGAGGGGGAACTATGGCTACACCTTC.

The rearrangement joins TRBV28 to TRBJ1-2; D perhaps matches TRBD1 (6 bases). V lost 1 base and J 8 bases, leaving 17 bases between the germline ends. In germline, CDR1 is MDHEN, CDR2 SYDVKM. The CDR3 is 15 residues long. The CDR3 DNA is TGTGCCAGCAGTTTATATCCTTCGAGGGACAAGGGCTACACCTTC. Residues: CASSLYPSRDKGYTF.

V usage is TRBV19 and J usage is TRBJ1-5; D remains ambiguous. The germline V gene has CDR1 LNHDA and CDR2 SQIVND (reference sequence). This CDR3 is built from 18 residues. V lost 5 bases and J 0 bases, leaving 20 bases between the germline ends. In nucleotides, the CDR3 is TGTGCCAGTAGTCCGCGAAGACTAGGCCCCGATAGCAATCAGCCCCAGCATTTT. Residues: CASSPRRLGPDSNQPQHF.